This T cell receptor beta chain was recorded in a study of CD8 T cells in ankylosing spondylitis. Whole-study results and caveats: Matched ankylosing spondylitis synovial fluid reportedly contained a significantly enriched population of disease-linked clones. A motif in TCR beta, a set of several highly homologous variants, appeared characteristic of ankylosing spondylitis blood.

V was shortened by 0 bases and J by 5 bases, with 16 bases between the two germline ends. The CDR3 sequence is 16 residues long. Germline CDR1 MGHRA, CDR2 YSYEKL. TCRdb reprocessed the 5' RACE reads with MiXCR, giving one entry per CDR3 protein. The sample holds roughly 440,000 distinct CDR3 sequences, approximately 17% seen once. This clonotype came up a few times. Its antigen is unknown. The genes are TRBV4-1 and TRBJ1-1, with D maybe TRBD1 (5 bases). Sequencing was carried out using blood, either unsorted or a sorted T cell fraction (not recorded which). This receptor was identified in a male donor with ankylosing spondylitis. CDR3 bases: TGCGCCAGCAGCCAAGACAGGGTTTGGGAGGTTACTGAAGCTTTCTTT. It translates to CASSQDRVWEVTEAFF.